Following are 32 T cell receptor beta chains from one sample sequenced in a study of shared clonotypes between healthy human individuals. TCRdb's table, derived via immunoSEQ multiplex PCR, lists solely in-frame clones and lacks some. Of 2.3 million or so clones detected, over 85% appear once; the ten largest clones hold around 0.4%. The specimen sequenced was naive CD4+ T cells from PBMCs. Regarding subset: CD45RA+ positively selected. These receptors were obtained from a man between 18 and 29 years old in good health. Some clones in this sample may be carry-over from other donors' samples.

The rearrangement links TRBV30 to TRBJ2-5, with D perhaps TRBD2 (6 bases). The end of the DNA is better explained by TRBJ2-7, so the J call may be wrong. The CDR3 length is 15 residues. In germline, CDR1 is GTSNPN, CDR2 SVGIG (reference sequence). CDR3 sequence reads: CAWRILTGRWYEQYF. The CDR3 region has the DNA TGTGCCTGGAGAATACTGACTGGGAGGTGGTACGAGCAGTACTTC.

In regard to this clone: This sample includes further DNA sequences coding for the same CDR3. J is TRBJ2-1 and V is TRBV2; 11 positions match TRBD2. The V gene end was trimmed by 6 bases and the J gene end by 4 bases; junction bases not matched to a gene: 5. Germline loops: CDR1 SNHLY, CDR2 FYNNEI. The CDR3 has 15 amino acids. CDR3 loop: CASSEGLAEYNEQFF. CDR3 nucleotides: TGTGCCAGCAGCGAGGGACTAGCGGAGTACAATGAGCAGTTCTTC.

V is TRBV29-1 and J is TRBJ2-7; TRBD2 is a possible D gene (5 bases). Germline CDR1 and CDR2: SQVTM and ANQGSEA. The CDR3 covers 13 residues. Trimming took off 5 bases at V and 3 bases at J, with 14 bases between the two ends. CDR3 DNA: TGCAGCGTTCGGGAACTGGGGAACTACGAGCAGTACTTC. Its translation is CSVRELGNYEQYF.

This rearrangement joins TRBV5-6 to TRBJ1-3; 7 bases match TRBD1. Germline V gives CDR1 SGHDT, CDR2 YYEEEE. The CDR3 contains 15 residues. V was pared by 1 base and J by 3 bases, with 4 bases of the junction left unmatched. The CDR3 nucleotides read TGTGCCAGCAGCTTGAGGGGGCAGGTTGGAAACACCATATATTTT. As protein: CASSLRGQVGNTIYF. The complete variable domain, with remaining parts taken from reference TRBV5-6 and TRBJ1-3, reads DAGVTQSPTHLIKTRGQQVTLRCSPKSGHDTVSWYQQALGQGPQFIFQYYEEEERQRGNFPDRFSGHQFPNYSSELNVNALLLGDSALYLCASSLRGQVGNTIYFGEGSWLTVV.

Here the CDR3 DNA reads TGCGCCAGCAGCGTGGGACTAGCGGGAGGCGAGCAGTACTTC. As protein: CASSVGLAGGEQYF. This rearrangement joins TRBV5-1 to TRBJ2-7, with TRBD2 matching 15 bases. Germline CDR1 SGHRS, CDR2 YFSETQ. V shed 4 bases and J 6 bases; nucleotides not matched to a gene: 2. This CDR3 is built from 14 residues.

The rearrangement uses TRBV7-9 and TRBJ2-1; 7 nucleotides agree with TRBD2. Germline CDR1 reads SEHNR; CDR2 reads FQNEAQ (reference sequence). Losses at the gene ends were 1 base for V and 7 bases for J; bases not matched to a gene: 7. CDR3 length: 15 amino acids. The CDR3 DNA follows: TGTGCCAGCAGCTTAGTTAGCGGGCCGGGGAATGAGCAGTTCTTC. It codes for CASSLVSGPGNEQFF.

The J gene is TRBJ1-2, the V gene TRBV11-3; no clear D gene. Germline CDR1 reads SGHNT; CDR2 reads YENEEA. With 2 bases removed from V and 6 bases from J, the gap between germline ends came to 13 bases. The CDR3 sequence is 14 residues long. CDR3 protein: CASSLYWARDGYTF. The CDR3 DNA is TGTGCCAGCAGCTTATATTGGGCTCGGGATGGCTACACCTTC. Drawing the rest from reference TRBV11-3 and TRBJ1-2, the complete variable domain is EAGVVQSPRYKIIEKKQPVAFWCNPISGHNTLYWYLQNLGQGPELLIRYENEEAVDDSQLPKDRFSAERLKGVDSTLKIQPAELGDSAVYLCASSLYWARDGYTFGSGTRLTVV.

V is TRBV5-6 and J is TRBJ1-4; the D is unclear. V lost 4 bases, J lost 7 bases, and 11 bases lay in between. The CDR3 is made up of 13 amino acids. CDR1 and CDR2 (germline): SGHDT, YYEEEE. The CDR3 reads CASSAYRLEKLFF. The CDR3 DNA reads TGTGCCAGCAGCGCATATCGGCTTGAAAAACTGTTTTTT. The full variable domain, in which reference TRBV5-6 and TRBJ1-4 provide the parts outside the CDR3, is DAGVTQSPTHLIKTRGQQVTLRCSPKSGHDTVSWYQQALGQGPQFIFQYYEEEERQRGNFPDRFSGHQFPNYSSELNVNALLLGDSALYLCASSAYRLEKLFFGSGTQLSVL.

This clone has only one observation. V is TRBV7-8 and J is TRBJ2-7; the D gene is possibly TRBD1 (6 bases). Trimming left V 5 bases short and J 2 bases short, with 22 bases between. The CDR3 is 17 residues long. Germline CDR1 is SGHVS and CDR2 is FQNEAQ. The CDR3 nucleotides are TGTGCCAGCAGCACCTCTTCCGGGACATTTTCCACCTACGAGCAGTACTTC. It encodes CASSTSSGTFSTYEQYF. Full variable domain (missing parts from reference TRBV7-8 and TRBJ2-7): GAGVSQSPRYKVAKRGQDVALRCDPISGHVSLFWYQQALGQGPEFLTYFQNEAQLDKSGLPSDRFFAERPEGSVSTLKIQRTQQEDSAVYLCASSTSSGTFSTYEQYFGPGTRLTVT.

This sequence joins TRBV4-2 and TRBJ1-6; D unclear. Germline V gene sequence: CDR1 LGHNA, CDR2 YNFKEQ. V dropped 5 bases and J dropped 7 bases, with 6 bases sitting between them. The CDR3 is made up of 12 amino acids. Here the CDR3 DNA reads TGTGCCAGCAGCTCGACGAATTCACCCCTCCACTTT. It is translated as CASSSTNSPLHF.

The chain links TRBV11-3 to TRBJ2-3; 9 bases align to TRBD2. The CDR3 runs to 16 residues. V was clipped by 6 bases and J by 5 bases; unmatched bases: 12. CDR1 and CDR2 (germline): SGHNT, YENEEA. The CDR3 loop reads CASSLQAGGPGDTQYF. The CDR3, as DNA: TGTGCCAGCAGTCTCCAAGCGGGAGGACCTGGAGATACGCAGTATTTT.

The chain recombines TRBV7-2 with TRBJ2-2; D may be TRBD2 (5 bases). Germline V lookup: CDR1 SGHTA, CDR2 FQGNSA. Trimming cost V 5 bases and J 1 base, with 14 bases left between them. The CDR3 runs 16 residues. Here the CDR3 DNA reads TGTGCCAGCAGCCGACAAATACTAGGGAACACCGGGGAGCTGTTTTTT. It codes for CASSRQILGNTGELFF.

J is TRBJ2-1 and V is TRBV6-5, with D unresolved. The CDR3 contains 14 residues. CDR1 is MNHEY, CDR2 SVGAGI, per germline. The V end was cut by 2 bases, the J end by 8 bases, with 13 bases between. The CDR3 loop is CASSYRFWSDEQFF. In nucleotides, the CDR3 is TGTGCCAGCAGTTACCGCTTTTGGAGCGATGAGCAGTTCTTC.

V is TRBV5-1 and J is TRBJ2-3; TRBD1 is a possible D gene (6 bases). Germline-derived CDR1 and CDR2 are SGHRS and YFSETQ. This CDR3 has 16 amino acids. Trimming left V 0 bases short and J 4 bases short, with 15 bases between. DNA of the CDR3: TGCGCCAGCAGCTTGGAAGCCTCATCAGGGGCAGATACGCAGTATTTT. Amino acids: CASSLEASSGADTQYF.

J is TRBJ2-7 and V is TRBV9; TRBD1 aligns across 11 bases. Germline-derived CDR1 and CDR2 are SGDLS and YYNGEE. V lost 3 bases, J lost 4 bases, and 6 bases stayed unmatched. This CDR3 comprises 15 residues. CDR3 DNA: TGTGCCAGCAGCGCGGGGACAGGGGGTAGATACGAGCAGTACTTC. Translating gives CASSAGTGGRYEQYF.

About this clone: Other DNA sequences within the sample encode an identical CDR3. The gene calls are TRBV28 and TRBJ1-3; tentatively, D is TRBD1 (5 bases). The length of the CDR3 is 14 residues. Between the trimmed V and J ends, which lost 4 bases and 2 bases, there was a span of 9 bases. CDR1 is MDHEN, CDR2 SYDVKM, per germline. The CDR3 loop is CASSSGGAGNTIYF. CDR3 nucleotides: TGTGCCAGCAGTTCGGGGGGTGCTGGAAACACCATATATTTT.

The chain has TRBV5-4 and TRBJ2-3; 10 bases are a match to TRBD2. In germline, CDR1 is SGHNT, CDR2 YYREEE (reference sequence). The J segment lost 3 bases and the V segment lost 2 bases, leaving 0 bases of the junction unmatched. This CDR3 is 14 amino acids long. CDR3 protein: CASSLLAGTDTQYF. The CDR3 DNA is TGTGCCAGCAGCTTACTAGCGGGGACAGATACGCAGTATTTT.

The chain recombines TRBV28 with TRBJ2-7; TRBD1 matches at 9 bases. The CDR3 loop spans 16 amino acids. The V and J ends lost 8 bases and 5 bases, in that order; junction bases with no gene match: 16. Germline V CDR1 and CDR2: MDHEN, SYDVKM. The CDR3 spells CASLGTPGQGWNEQYF. CDR3 sequence (DNA): TGTGCCAGCTTAGGGACACCGGGACAGGGATGGAACGAGCAGTACTTC.

CDR3 DNA: TGTGCCACCAGCAGTACCGGTGGCCCTAATGAAAAACTGTTTTTT. Its translation is CATSSTGGPNEKLFF. The chain joins TRBV15 to TRBJ1-4; D uncertain. With 3 bases removed from V and 3 bases from J, the gap between germline ends came to 11 bases. The CDR3 runs to 15 residues. Germline V CDR1 and CDR2: LNHNV, YYDKDF (reference sequence).

The chain joins TRBV6-4 to TRBJ1-5; D remains unclear. Germline V gene sequence: CDR1 MRHNA, CDR2 SNTAGT. The CDR3 contains 13 residues. V dropped 6 bases and J dropped 0 bases, with 6 bases sitting between them. CDR3 residues: CASSAYSNQPQHF. DNA for the CDR3: TGTGCCAGCAGCGCTTATAGCAATCAGCCCCAGCATTTT.

The chain employs TRBV28 and TRBJ1-4; D gene unclear. This CDR3 has 15 residues. The V gene lost 5 bases and the J gene lost 6 bases, with 16 bases spanning the gap. Germline V gene lookup returns CDR1 MDHEN and CDR2 SYDVKM. CDR3: CASSRYRAFHEKLFF. The CDR3 DNA reads as TGTGCCAGCAGTCGCTACCGGGCCTTCCATGAAAAACTGTTTTTT.

The chain combines TRBV18 with TRBJ2-5; tentative D call: TRBD2 (6 bases). This CDR3 is built from 15 residues. Germline V CDR1 and CDR2: KGHSH, LQKENI. V lost 4 bases and J lost 2, with 14 bases in between. CDR3 loop: CASSLLARTQETQYF. CDR3 in DNA: TGTGCCAGCTCACTCCTAGCGAGAACTCAAGAGACCCAGTACTTC.

V usage is TRBV6-6 and J usage is TRBJ2-3, with D unresolved. The CDR3 totals 13 residues. CDR1 MNHNY and CDR2 SVGAGI come from the germline V gene (reference sequence). The germline V and J ends were trimmed by 2 bases and 1 base, with 4 bases remaining between them. The CDR3 loop is CASSYQGTDTQYF. CDR3 in DNA: TGTGCCAGCAGTTACCAGGGCACAGATACGCAGTATTTT.

This chain connects TRBV6-5 to TRBJ1-3, with a weak D call TRBD1 (6 bases). The CDR3 spans 15 residues. Germline V gene sequence: CDR1 MNHEY, CDR2 SVGAGI. V was shortened by 0 bases and J by 4 bases, with 10 bases between the two germline ends. CDR3 residues: CASSYSWGPGNTIYF. CDR3 in DNA: TGTGCCAGCAGTTACTCGTGGGGGCCAGGAAACACCATATATTTT.

V is TRBV4-1 and J is TRBJ2-1; tentatively, D is TRBD1 or TRBD2 (5 bases each). V was pared by 0 bases and J by 4 bases, with 13 bases between. The CDR3 spans 16 residues. The germline CDR1 and CDR2 sequences are MGHRA and YSYEKL. The CDR3 sequence is CASSQDRDGLYNEQFF. CDR3 nucleotide sequence: TGCGCCAGCAGCCAAGACAGGGACGGACTTTACAATGAGCAGTTCTTC.

V gene TRBV27 combines with J gene TRBJ2-2, with TRBD2 identical over 11 bases. Germline loops: CDR1 MNHEY, CDR2 SMNVEV (reference sequence). The CDR3 loop spans 18 amino acids. Trimming removed 3 bases from V and 6 bases from J; junction bases left unmatched: 12. The CDR3 region has the DNA TGTGCCAGCAGTTTCCGACTAGCGGGACCTCAGCACCCCGGGGAGCTGTTTTTT. This gives the protein CASSFRLAGPQHPGELFF.

About this clone: Other DNA variants within this sample encode the same CDR3. The chain links TRBV6-5 to TRBJ2-7; D ambiguous. Trimming stripped 2 bases from V and 7 bases from J, with 9 bases between. Germline V gene data show CDR1 as MNHEY and CDR2 as SVGAGI. The CDR3 is 12 amino acids. The CDR3 DNA reads TGTGCCAGCAGTTACCCCCTGGGGGAGCAGTACTTC. Translation: CASSYPLGEQYF.

This clone is a singleton in its sample. The chain couples TRBV5-1 to TRBJ2-1, with D perhaps TRBD1 (6 bases). The CDR3 sequence is 12 residues long. Trimming shortened V by 6 bases and J by 3 bases, and 7 bases separated the two germline ends. Germline CDR1 is SGHRS and CDR2 is YFSETQ. CDR3 region: CASTQGYNEQFF. CDR3 sequence (DNA): TGCGCCAGCACACAGGGCTACAATGAGCAGTTCTTC.

CDR3 nucleotides: TGCGCCAGCAGCTTGGAGGCAGCCCTATATGGCTACACCTTC. As protein: CASSLEAALYGYTF. This chain links TRBV5-1 with TRBJ1-2, with D unresolved. Deletions cut 0 bases from V and 5 bases from J, with 11 bases between. In germline, CDR1 is SGHRS, CDR2 YFSETQ. The CDR3 is 14 residues long. Together with reference TRBV5-1 and TRBJ1-2, the CDR3 gives the full variable domain: KAGVTQTPRYLIKTRGQQVTLSCSPISGHRSVSWYQQTPGQGLQFLFEYFSETQRNKGNFPGRFSGRQFSNSRSEMNVSTLELGDSALYLCASSLEAALYGYTFGSGTRLTVV.

The chain links TRBV19 to TRBJ2-7, with TRBD2 as a possible D gene (6 bases). This CDR3 has 15 residues. V lost 6 bases, J lost 2 bases, and 17 bases lay in between. Germline CDR1 LNHDA, CDR2 SQIVND (reference sequence). The CDR3 region is CASSPAGGRAYEQYF. In DNA, the CDR3 is TGTGCCAGTAGCCCCGCAGGAGGGCGAGCCTACGAGCAGTACTTC.

The CDR3 nucleotides are TGTGCCAGCAGTTACGGTCGGACAGGGGGCGGCGAAAAACTGTTTTTT. Amino acids: CASSYGRTGGGEKLFF. The J gene is TRBJ1-4, the V gene TRBV6-5, with 11 positions matching TRBD1. The J segment lost 8 bases and the V segment lost 2 bases, leaving 7 bases of the junction unmatched. The V gene's germline CDR1 is MNHEY and CDR2 SVGAGI. The CDR3 covers 16 residues.

The rearrangement uses TRBV5-1 and TRBJ2-7, with D perhaps matching TRBD1 or TRBD2 (6 bases each). Germline-derived CDR1 and CDR2 are SGHRS and YFSETQ. Trimming stripped 3 bases from V and 2 bases from J, with 21 bases between. CDR3 length equals 17 residues. DNA for the CDR3: TGCGCCAGCAGCTGGGGGCAGGCCGGGACTCCTACCTACGAGCAGTACTTC. This gives the protein CASSWGQAGTPTYEQYF.